What follows is one T cell receptor beta chain and its context. The entry originates in a study of blood T cells in healthy people across ages. The CDR3 loop spans 17 amino acids. Germline V gives CDR1 ENHRY, CDR2 SYGVKD. V was shortened by 0 bases and J by 1 base, with 10 bases between the two germline ends. A sample-barcoded 5' primer and a J-beta primer mix were used in a second PCR of about 6 to 11 cycles. One entry per CDR3 protein results from TCRdb running MiXCR on the 5' RACE reads. The sample shows hundreds of thousands of distinct CDR3 sequences, roughly 56% of them seen only once. The sample was blood. The chain carries TRBV10-3 and TRBJ2-6; D is possibly TRBD2 (6 bases). The TCR comes from a man aged 40-50 years in good health. CDR3 amino acids: CAISESKGTSGANVLTF. CDR3 DNA: TGTGCCATCAGTGAGTCAAAAGGGACTTCTGGGGCCAACGTCCTGACTTTC.